This T cell receptor beta chain was identified in a study of T cells in Graves' hyperthyroidism and ophthalmopathy. Ophthalmopathy patients had moderate-to-severe active disease, CAS ≥3, NOSPECS ≥4, and disease duration under 3 months. Reasons for excluding patients were uncontrolled infection, other autoimmune disease, pregnancy or lactation. Broader study findings: The model foresaw ophthalmopathy a median around seven months prior to onset. By a 13 V-J model, ophthalmopathy was set apart from stable hyperthyroidism.

This clonotype was seen repeatedly, ten times or more. Its matching antigen is unknown. Amplified TCR beta CDR3 regions came from RNA transcripts. The HTBI set primed first-round TCR CDR3 RT-PCR. MiXCR was run by TCRdb on the multiplex PCR reads, yielding one entry per CDR3 protein. The table lists 450,000 to 600,000 distinct CDR3 sequences, about 20% of them singletons. The CDR3 totals 16 residues. V shed 8 bases, J shed 2 bases, and the junction held 7 bases outside the gene matches. CDR1 and CDR2 from the germline V gene are MDHEN and SYDVKM. The chain combines TRBV28 with TRBJ2-3, with 13 bases aligning to TRBD2. The TCR was taken from a man in his forties with Graves' ophthalmopathy. Sequencing was done on a sample of blood. CDR3 sequence: CASDRTSGSFTDTQYF. The CDR3 DNA reads as TGTGCCAGCGACCGGACTAGCGGGAGTTTCACAGATACGCAGTATTTT.